Presented here are 20 T cell receptor beta chains from one specimen sequenced in a study of memory CD4+ T cells and cytomegalovirus serostatus. Single viable CD3+CD4+CD8-CD45RO+ cells were sorted as the memory CD4+ T cells. Repertoires were generated with immunoSEQ multiplex PCR, while TCRdb's copy carries only in-frame clones and drops some. Counted here are around 60,000 clones, roughly four fifths occurring once; the ten biggest clones make up 0.7% to 0.9%. Material for sequencing was memory CD4+ T cells from blood. The receptors come from an adult in good health and CMV-seronegative.

The CDR3 coding sequence is TGTGCCAGCAGCTTATTTCCGGGGAGCTCCTACAATGAGCAGTTCTTC. Translated: CASSLFPGSSYNEQFF. The chain uses TRBV7-3 and TRBJ2-1, with a weak D call TRBD2 (5 bases). This CDR3 spans 16 amino acids. Trimming stripped 2 bases from V and 0 bases from J, with 11 bases between. CDR1 and CDR2 (germline): SGHTA, FQGTGA.

J is TRBJ2-7 and V is TRBV18; 8 positions match TRBD2. Per germline, CDR1 KGHSH and CDR2 LQKENI. The junction had 4 bases not matched to a gene; V was cut back by 5 bases and J by 1 base. The length of the CDR3 is 14 residues. The CDR3 DNA sequence: TGTGCCAGCTCAGACCAGCGGGAGTCCTACGAGCAGTACTTC. It specifies CASSDQRESYEQYF.

This rearrangement joins TRBV28 to TRBJ2-4, with unresolved D. The CDR3 has 13 amino acids. Germline CDR1 reads MDHEN; CDR2 reads SYDVKM. V was pared by 2 bases and J by 7 bases, with 9 bases between. CDR3 amino acids: CASSLRAGNIQYF. The CDR3 DNA reads as TGTGCCAGCAGTTTAAGGGCAGGCAACATTCAGTACTTC.

This clone was observed a few times. The chain couples TRBV6-6 to TRBJ1-5; D not resolved. Per germline, CDR1 MNHNY and CDR2 SVGAGI (reference sequence). CDR3 length: 14 amino acids. The V gene lost 4 bases and the J gene lost 3 bases, with 10 bases spanning the gap. CDR3 residues: CASSSGQLNQPQHF. The DNA for the CDR3 is TGTGCCAGCAGTTCCGGGCAGCTCAATCAGCCCCAGCATTTT.

This CDR3 is CASSQGHRGQAFF. CDR3 in DNA: TGTGCCAGCAGCCAAGGTCACAGGGGCCAGGCTTTCTTT. The rearrangement uses TRBV14 and TRBJ1-1; the match to TRBD1 covers 7 bases. CDR3 size: 13 residues. Germline-derived CDR1 and CDR2 are SGHDN and FVKESK. After removal of 1 base from V and 11 bases from J, the junction contained 7 bases not matched to a gene.

The sample holds a few counts of this clone. This rearrangement joins TRBV18 to TRBJ2-5; D unresolved. The V gene lost 1 base and the J gene lost 3 bases, with 0 bases spanning the gap. The germline CDR1 and CDR2 sequences are KGHSH and LQKENI. CDR3 size: 11 residues. CDR3 protein: CASSPQETQYF. The CDR3 DNA sequence: TGTGCCAGCTCACCACAAGAGACCCAGTACTTC.

The chain couples TRBV10-2 to TRBJ1-2, with D possibly matching TRBD1 (5 bases). This CDR3 comprises 15 residues. V was clipped by 0 bases and J by 4 bases, with 12 bases between them. The germline V gene encodes CDR1 WSHSY and CDR2 SAAADI. The CDR3 coding sequence is TGCGCCAGCAGTGAGTCTCACAGCGGGGGCTATGGCTACACCTTC. Protein: CASSESHSGGYGYTF.

V and J are TRBV6-1 and TRBJ1-2; D is uncertain. Germline V gives CDR1 MNHNS, CDR2 SASEGT. The CDR3 has 14 amino acids. The V and J ends lost 6 bases and 0 bases respectively, with 11 bases between them. CDR3 in amino acids: CASRHGRANYGYTF. The CDR3 region has the DNA TGTGCCAGCAGGCACGGCAGAGCTAACTATGGCTACACCTTC.

This chain connects TRBV19 to TRBJ2-7, with unresolved D. The germline gives CDR1 LNHDA, CDR2 SQIVND (reference sequence). The CDR3 length is 12 residues. Trimming removed 0 bases at V and 5 bases at J, with 5 bases between. The CDR3, as DNA: TGTGCCAGTAGTATAGAGGCTAACGAGCAGTACTTC. It encodes CASSIEANEQYF.

V is TRBV12-5 and J is TRBJ2-2, with D maybe TRBD2 (5 bases). The CDR3 extends over 16 amino acids. Germline V lookup: CDR1 LGHNT, CDR2 FRNRAP. Trimming took off 6 bases at V and 5 bases at J, with 19 bases between the two ends. The CDR3 region is CASGLRIPGGTGELFF. The CDR3 DNA sequence: TGTGCTAGTGGGTTGCGGATCCCGGGCGGGACCGGGGAGCTGTTTTTT. The complete variable domain, with remaining parts taken from reference TRBV12-5 and TRBJ2-2, reads DARVTQTPRHKVTEMGQEVTMRCQPILGHNTVFWYRQTMMQGLELLAYFRNRAPLDDSGMPKDRFSAEMPDATLATLKIQPSEPRDSAVYFCASGLRIPGGTGELFFGEGSRLTVL.

This clone has only a few counts. This sequence joins TRBV6-6 and TRBJ2-7; TRBD1 matches at 8 bases. CDR3 length: 16 residues. J was trimmed by 2 bases and V by 2 bases; bases with no gene match: 8. Germline loops: CDR1 MNHNY, CDR2 SVGAGI (reference sequence). CDR3 in amino acids: CASSYHDRGVPYEQYF. The CDR3 bases are TGTGCCAGCAGTTACCATGACAGGGGAGTACCCTACGAGCAGTACTTC.

The chain employs TRBV6-1 and TRBJ1-2; D remains ambiguous. In germline, CDR1 is MNHNS, CDR2 SASEGT. Deletions cut 2 bases from V and 3 bases from J, with 13 bases between. The CDR3 spans 15 residues. CDR3 region: CASSEPITAYYGYTF. The CDR3 nucleotides are TGTGCCAGCAGTGAACCCATCACCGCCTACTATGGCTACACCTTC.

The V call is TRBV7-9, the J call TRBJ1-2, with D possibly being TRBD1 (6 bases). V was trimmed by 8 bases and J by 4 bases, leaving 23 bases between them. The CDR3 extends over 16 amino acids. Germline CDR1 is SEHNR and CDR2 is FQNEAQ (reference sequence). This chain's CDR3 is CASDGPGAIITYGYTF. CDR3 nucleotide sequence: TGTGCCAGCGATGGGCCGGGGGCCATCATTACCTATGGCTACACCTTC.

This clone was counted only a few times. This sequence joins TRBV4-3 and TRBJ1-5; weak D call: TRBD1 (6 bases). The germline V gene has CDR1 LGHNA and CDR2 YSLEER. Trimming took off 0 bases at V and 6 bases at J, with 15 bases between the two ends. The CDR3 length is 16 residues. The CDR3 DNA reads TGCGCCAGCAGCCAAGAGGTCGGGGGGCAAGGTCAGCCCCAGCATTTT. Its protein is CASSQEVGGQGQPQHF.

The rearrangement links TRBV18 to TRBJ1-2, with D unresolved. Between the trimmed V and J ends, which lost 3 bases and 6 bases, there was a span of 8 bases. Germline lookup yields CDR1 KGHSH and CDR2 LQKENI. The CDR3 runs to 12 residues. DNA of the CDR3: TGTGCCAGCTCACCTGTGGCAGATGGCTACACCTTC. This sequence encodes CASSPVADGYTF.

This clone occurred a few times. In DNA, the CDR3 is TGTGCCAGCAGTTACTCGAGCCTCTGGGAACACAATGAGCAGTTCTTC. Encoded protein: CASSYSSLWEHNEQFF. This chain links TRBV6-5 with TRBJ2-1; D call uncertain. Per the germline V gene, CDR1 is MNHEY and CDR2 is SVGAGI. The CDR3 spans 16 residues. Trimming took 0 bases from V and 5 from J, leaving 14 bases between them.

The chain carries TRBV9 and TRBJ2-1, with D unclear. This CDR3 region has 15 residues. Deletions cut 0 bases from V and 4 bases from J, with 11 bases between. Germline V CDR1 and CDR2: SGDLS, YYNGEE. The DNA for the CDR3 is TGTGCCAGCAGCGTAGTCGAACAGAGTTACAATGAGCAGTTCTTC. Its protein product is CASSVVEQSYNEQFF.

The chain recombines TRBV7-9 with TRBJ1-4, with D perhaps matching TRBD1 (5 bases). From germline, CDR1 is SEHNR and CDR2 FQNEAQ (reference sequence). This CDR3 region has 14 residues. Trimming removed 1 base from V and 7 bases from J, with 10 bases in between. The CDR3 bases are TGTGCCAGCAGCTTAGGGAGGGGAGGTGAAAAACTGTTTTTT. This codes for CASSLGRGGEKLFF.

The chain recombines TRBV14 with TRBJ1-1, with D possibly TRBD1 on 5 matching bases. V was cut by 3 bases and J by 7 bases, with 9 bases left in between. The germline CDR1 and CDR2 sequences are SGHDN and FVKESK. The length of the CDR3 is 12 residues. CDR3 in amino acids: CASSHTGVEAFF. The CDR3 DNA follows: TGTGCCAGCAGCCACACGGGGGTTGAAGCTTTCTTT.

This clone was observed a handful of times. The rearrangement joins TRBV5-1 to TRBJ2-7; the D gene is possibly TRBD2 (6 bases). The CDR3 extends over 14 amino acids. V gave up 0 bases and J gave up 5 bases, with 12 bases separating them. The V gene's germline CDR1 is SGHRS and CDR2 YFSETQ. CDR3 DNA: TGCGCCAGCAGCTTGGGTACTAGCTCTCACGAGCAGTACTTC. Protein: CASSLGTSSHEQYF.